The next 10 T cell receptor beta chains were all read from a single sample in a study of T cells in Graves' hyperthyroidism and ophthalmopathy. The source material, RNA transcripts, was used to amplify TCR beta CDR3 regions. Initially, a first-round RT-PCR of the TCR CDR3 employed the HTBI primer set. TCRdb recomputed calls from the multiplex PCR reads with MiXCR, one row per CDR3 protein. The profile covers approximately 430,000 distinct CDR3 sequences, with roughly 14% appearing a single time and less than 15% taken by the ten largest. The sample consisted of blood. These receptors all come from a woman aged 18-29 years with Graves' hyperthyroidism.

This clonotype was counted many times. CDR3 protein: CSARVRGLTTEAFF. The CDR3 nucleotides are TGCAGTGCTAGGGTAAGGGGATTGACCACTGAAGCTTTCTTT. The chain links TRBV20-1 to TRBJ1-1; possibly TRBD1 for D (5 bases). The CDR3 loop spans 14 amino acids. Germline V gene data show CDR1 as DFQATT and CDR2 as SNEGSKA (reference sequence). Trimming removed 3 bases at V and 4 bases at J, with 15 bases between.

The rearrangement joins TRBV18 to TRBJ1-5, with TRBD1 matching over 12 bases. CDR1 and CDR2 from the germline V gene are KGHSH and LQKENI. The V and J ends lost 0 bases and 9 bases, in that order; junction bases with no gene match: 9. The CDR3 is made up of 17 amino acids. CDR3 sequence reads: CASSPPRGTGGPMPQHF. CDR3 nucleotides: TGTGCCAGCTCACCACCGAGAGGGACAGGGGGCCCCATGCCCCAGCATTTT.

This clonotype was seen repeatedly, ten times or more. This sequence joins TRBV2 and TRBJ2-5; the D is unclear. The germline V and J ends were trimmed by 6 bases and 2 bases, with 19 bases remaining between them. Germline V gene lookup returns CDR1 SNHLY and CDR2 FYNNEI. This CDR3 spans 16 amino acids. The CDR3 loop is CASRTLQGRRQETQYF. CDR3 coding DNA: TGTGCCAGCAGGACCCTTCAAGGACGGAGACAAGAGACCCAGTACTTC. The entire variable domain, with the rest obtained from reference TRBV2 and TRBJ2-5, is as follows: EPEVTQTPSHQVTQMGQEVILRCVPISNHLYFYWYRQILGQKVEFLVSFYNNEISEKSEIFDDQFSVERPDGSNFTLKIRSTKLEDSAMYFCASRTLQGRRQETQYFGPGTRLLVL.

There are many counts of this clonotype. This chain connects TRBV20-1 to TRBJ2-7; D may correspond to TRBD1 or TRBD2 (5 bases each). The germline gives CDR1 DFQATT, CDR2 SNEGSKA (reference sequence). The CDR3 is 17 amino acids. V was trimmed by 4 bases and J by 3 bases, leaving 25 bases between them. CDR3 coding DNA: TGCAGTGCTAACGAGAGGGGCACCAAGTTTAATAACTACGAGCAGTACTTC. Translated: CSANERGTKFNNYEQYF.

The sample holds a few counts of this clonotype. The genes are TRBV19 and TRBJ1-2, with 9 bases fitting TRBD1. This CDR3 region has 16 residues. Germline values: CDR1 LNHDA, CDR2 SQIVND (reference sequence). V was pared by 7 bases and J by 1 base, with 10 bases of the junction left unmatched. The CDR3 bases are TGTGCCAGTACCCCGACCGGGACAGGGCTTAACTATGGCTACACCTTC. It is translated as CASTPTGTGLNYGYTF.

This clonotype has at least ten counts. The chain uses TRBV10-1 and TRBJ1-1; D not resolved. The V gene's germline CDR1 is WNHNN and CDR2 SYGVQD (reference sequence). The CDR3 length is 15 residues. Trimming pared 6 bases from V and 4 bases from J, leaving 18 bases between. Here the CDR3 reads CASSPIAGRATEAFF. The CDR3, as DNA: TGCGCCAGCAGCCCCATCGCGGGGAGGGCCACTGAAGCTTTCTTT.

This clonotype has at least ten counts. V usage is TRBV12-3 or TRBV12-4 and J usage is TRBJ1-1; D is undetermined. V was cut by 7 bases and J by 4 bases, with 13 bases left in between. This CDR3 region has 13 residues. The CDR3 loop is CASTWWSTTEAFF. Written as DNA, the CDR3 is TGTGCCAGCACCTGGTGGTCGACCACTGAAGCTTTCTTT.

This clonotype was counted many times. The rearrangement links TRBV6-2 or TRBV6-3 to TRBJ2-7, with D perhaps TRBD1 or TRBD2 (5 bases each). V shed 6 bases and J shed 2 bases, with 17 bases lying between them. CDR1 MNHEY and CDR2 SVGEGT come from the germline V gene. This CDR3 has 15 residues. The CDR3 DNA sequence: TGTGCCAGCAGAAACCAGCTCGGGGCAACCTACGAGCAGTACTTC. Its translation is CASRNQLGATYEQYF.

On this clonotype: A single base separates this from a much larger clone, so it may be a read error. The chain uses TRBV11-3 and TRBJ2-5; weak D call: TRBD2 (6 bases). Germline assignment: CDR1 SGHNT and CDR2 YENEEA. CDR3 length: 13 amino acids. CDR3 amino acids: CASSRSGSETQHF. The CDR3 DNA reads as TGTGCCAGCAGCCGCAGCGGGTCAGAGACCCAGCACTTC.

The chain joins TRBV7-3 to TRBJ1-1; the match to TRBD1 covers 11 bases. V gave up 5 bases and J gave up 5 bases; unmatched junction bases: 10. Germline CDR1 reads SGHTA; CDR2 reads FQGTGA. This CDR3 has 16 amino acids. CDR3 sequence reads: CASSPMGTGGLTEAFF. The CDR3 nucleotides are TGTGCCAGCAGCCCAATGGGGACAGGGGGATTGACTGAAGCTTTCTTT.